The 9 T cell receptor beta chains below come from one sample, sequenced in a study of shared clonotypes between healthy human individuals. Using immunoSEQ multiplex PCR, the repertoire was profiled, and TCRdb retains in-frame clones only, with some absent. The sample gives about 1.1 million clones, 60% to 85% of which show up once; about 0.89% is in the top ten. Sample: memory CD4+ T cells from PBMCs. Subset meaning: CD45RA-negative fraction. All receptors come from a man younger than 30 in good health. Some clones in this sample may be carry-over from other donors' samples.

The V call is TRBV5-1, the J call TRBJ2-2; 9 bases line up with TRBD2. The length of the CDR3 is 16 residues. With 1 base clipped from V and 4 bases from J, the junction kept 5 bases outside the gene matches. The germline CDR1 and CDR2 sequences are SGHRS and YFSETQ. This chain's CDR3 is CASSLSASGITGELFF. The CDR3 DNA reads TGCGCCAGCAGCTTGTCGGCTAGCGGGATCACCGGGGAGCTGTTTTTT.

V gene TRBV7-2 combines with J gene TRBJ2-3, with D maybe TRBD2 (7 bases). Germline assignment: CDR1 SGHTA and CDR2 FQGNSA. The CDR3 covers 16 residues. Trimming pared 5 bases from V and 5 bases from J, leaving 20 bases between. CDR3 coding DNA: TGTGCCAGCAGCCCCGTCAGGGGCGGGAGAGTAGATACGCAGTATTTT. Its translation is CASSPVRGGRVDTQYF.

V and J are TRBV7-8 and TRBJ2-7, with D unresolved. CDR3 length equals 12 residues. V was trimmed by 5 bases and J by 5 bases, leaving 10 bases between them. Germline values: CDR1 SGHVS, CDR2 FQNEAQ. The CDR3 DNA sequence: TGTGCCAGCAGCAATAGGGTCGACGAGCAGTACTTC. Protein product: CASSNRVDEQYF.

V is TRBV2 and J is TRBJ1-2; 7 bases map to TRBD1. The germline V gene has CDR1 SNHLY and CDR2 FYNNEI. With 9 bases clipped from V and 4 bases from J, the junction kept 8 bases outside the gene matches. The CDR3 runs to 13 residues. This CDR3 reads CARSGQLSYGYTF. CDR3 nucleotide sequence: TGTGCCAGATCGGGACAGCTCTCCTATGGCTACACCTTC.

V gene TRBV4-1 combines with J gene TRBJ2-7; D gene unclear. The germline V and J ends were trimmed by 2 bases and 4 bases, with 12 bases remaining between them. Germline CDR1 and CDR2: MGHRA and YSYEKL. CDR3 length equals 14 residues. CDR3 sequence (DNA): TGCGCCAGCAGCCAAACCCAGAGCGTATACGAGCAGTACTTC. Amino acid sequence: CASSQTQSVYEQYF.

In this sample, this clone turned up once. V gene TRBV28 combines with J gene TRBJ1-2, with D possibly being TRBD1 (5 bases). V lost 4 bases, J lost 2 bases, and 11 bases lay in between. The CDR3 length is 14 residues. The germline V gene encodes CDR1 MDHEN and CDR2 SYDVKM. Here the CDR3 reads CASSSAPGNYGYTF. CDR3 bases: TGTGCCAGCAGTTCGGCCCCAGGGAACTATGGCTACACCTTC.

The chain combines TRBV5-4 with TRBJ1-2, with D maybe TRBD1 (6 bases). Germline CDR1 reads SGHNT; CDR2 reads YYREEE (reference sequence). V lost 4 bases to trimming and J lost 0 bases, with 13 bases between them. The CDR3 consists of 15 residues. The CDR3 nucleotides are TGTGCCAGCAGCGGAAGGGGGATGTCTAACTATGGCTACACCTTC. It encodes CASSGRGMSNYGYTF. The full variable domain, in which reference TRBV5-4 and TRBJ1-2 provide the parts outside the CDR3, is ETGVTQSPTHLIKTRGQQVTLRCSSQSGHNTVSWYQQALGQGPQFIFQYYREEENGRGNFPPRFSGLQFPNYSSELNVNALELDDSALYLCASSGRGMSNYGYTFGSGTRLTVV.

V and J are TRBV30 and TRBJ2-1, with 13 bases that match TRBD2. The CDR3 totals 15 residues. V gave up 3 bases and J gave up 5 bases; unmatched junction bases: 4. Germline V gene sequence: CDR1 GTSNPN, CDR2 SVGIG (reference sequence). The CDR3 DNA follows: TGTGCCTGGAGCGTTGGGACTAGCGGGGACAATGAGCAGTTCTTC. Translated, it gives CAWSVGTSGDNEQFF.

This clone occurred a few times. V is TRBV7-8 and J is TRBJ1-3; TRBD1 might be the D (5 bases). V lost 4 bases to trimming and J lost 0 bases, with 10 bases between them. CDR3 length equals 15 residues. Germline-derived CDR1 and CDR2 are SGHVS and FQNEAQ. The CDR3 is CASSSGRGSGNTIYF. The CDR3, as DNA: TGTGCCAGCAGCTCGGGGAGGGGCTCTGGAAACACCATATATTTT.